Below are 18 T cell receptor beta chains sequenced from a single sample in a study of CD8 T cells in Susac syndrome. An amount of RNA that ranged from roughly 0.5 to 1 ug was reverse transcribed with random hexamers. TCRdb called the immunoSEQ multiplex PCR reads again in MiXCR, with one record for every CDR3 protein. Counted here are around 140,000 distinct CDR3 sequences, around 95% occurring once; the ten biggest clones make up 0.13% to 0.15%. The sequenced material came from CD4+ T cells from PBMCs. These receptors all come from a human donor with Susac syndrome.

V and J are TRBV6-5 and TRBJ2-6; possibly TRBD2 for D (6 bases). The CDR3 covers 19 residues. Germline CDR1 reads MNHEY; CDR2 reads SVGAGI. The V end lost 1 base, the J end lost 2 bases, and 18 bases lay between the germline ends. CDR3 nucleotides: TGTGCCAGCAGTTACTACGGGACTGGGTGGTCGACTGGGGCCAACGTCCTGACTTTC. As protein: CASSYYGTGWSTGANVLTF.

V is TRBV12-3 or TRBV12-4 and J is TRBJ1-1; 9 bases map to TRBD1. Trimming took 6 bases from V and 3 from J; bases not matched to a gene: 5. This CDR3 region has 14 residues. Here the CDR3 reads CASRYRGRDTEAFF. The CDR3 bases are TGTGCCAGCAGGTACAGGGGGCGAGACACTGAAGCTTTCTTT.

V is TRBV2 and J is TRBJ2-5; D is possibly TRBD1 (6 bases). Germline CDR1 is SNHLY and CDR2 is FYNNEI. V was pared by 3 bases and J by 5 bases, with 13 bases between. This CDR3 has 14 amino acids. The CDR3 protein is CASSDWTVGETQYF. In DNA, the CDR3 is TGTGCCAGCAGTGATTGGACAGTGGGGGAGACCCAGTACTTC.

Regarding this clonotype: Germline and junction disagree at one end, which may indicate a read error. V usage is TRBV20-1 and J usage is TRBJ1-1; D remains unclear. The CDR3 length is 12 residues. Germline V CDR1 and CDR2: DFQATT, SNEGSKA (reference sequence). This chain's CDR3 is CSASSANPEAFF. CDR3 coding DNA: TGCAGTGCTAGTTCTGCGAACCCTGAAGCTTTCTTT.

The J gene is TRBJ1-5, the V gene TRBV29-1, with D unclear. The CDR3 covers 13 residues. CDR1 and CDR2 from the germline V gene are SQVTM and ANQGSEA. Deletions cut 1 base from V and 2 bases from J, with 6 bases between. CDR3 region: CSVEVSRNQPQHF. For the CDR3, the DNA is TGCAGCGTTGAAGTTAGCCGCAATCAGCCCCAGCATTTT.

The chain combines TRBV7-2 with TRBJ2-1; 7 positions agree with TRBD2. Trimming cost V 5 bases and J 6 bases; bases outside gene matches: 10. The germline CDR1 and CDR2 sequences are SGHTA and FQGNSA. The CDR3 contains 15 residues. CDR3 nucleotide sequence: TGTGCCAGCAGCCCGCAGTATGGGAGGGCCAATGAGCAGTTCTTC. Residues: CASSPQYGRANEQFF.

The chain links TRBV24-1 to TRBJ1-3; D call uncertain. This CDR3 has 15 residues. Germline V CDR1 and CDR2: KGHDR, SFDVKD. Deletions cut 4 bases from V and 0 bases from J, with 9 bases between. CDR3 in amino acids: CATSESGSSGNTIYF. For the CDR3, the DNA is TGTGCCACCAGTGAGTCCGGGAGCTCTGGAAACACCATATATTTT.

The chain combines TRBV7-3 with TRBJ2-5, with 7 bases aligning to TRBD1. With 2 bases clipped from V and 5 bases from J, the junction kept 11 bases outside the gene matches. There are 16 residues in the CDR3. Germline CDR1 is SGHTA and CDR2 is FQGTGA. CDR3 nucleotide sequence: TGTGCCAGCAGCTTAGAGTGGCAGGGGGAAGGGGAGACCCAGTACTTC. Its protein product is CASSLEWQGEGETQYF.

The V call is TRBV4-2, the J call TRBJ1-5; TRBD1 agrees at 7 bases. V shed 0 bases, J shed 4 bases, and the junction held 6 bases outside the gene matches. Germline assignment: CDR1 LGHNA and CDR2 YNFKEQ. The CDR3 has 16 residues. CDR3: CASSQEADRRNQPQHF. In DNA form, the CDR3 reads TGTGCCAGCAGCCAAGAAGCGGACAGGCGGAATCAGCCCCAGCATTTT.

The rearrangement links TRBV12-3 or TRBV12-4 to TRBJ2-7; the D call may be TRBD1 or TRBD2 (6 bases each). The CDR3 is 14 amino acids. V gave up 2 bases and J gave up 2 bases, with 10 bases separating them. CDR3 region: CASSLRGATYEQYF. DNA for the CDR3: TGTGCCAGCAGTTTAAGGGGGGCCACCTACGAGCAGTACTTC.

The rearrangement uses TRBV29-1 and TRBJ2-2; D uncertain. V lost 3 bases, J lost 4 bases, and 6 bases lay in between. The CDR3 extends over 12 amino acids. The germline CDR1 and CDR2 sequences are SQVTM and ANQGSEA. The CDR3 DNA reads as TGCAGCGTTGATAGGGCCACCGGGGAGCTGTTTTTT. This encodes CSVDRATGELFF.

This clonotype was seen only once. This rearrangement joins TRBV9 to TRBJ1-2; D gene ambiguous. The CDR3 is 13 amino acids. Looked up from germline, CDR1 is SGDLS and CDR2 is YYNGEE. Trimming took 0 bases from V and 2 from J, leaving 5 bases between them. CDR3 DNA: TGTGCCAGCAGCGTAGGACAAAACTATGGCTACACCTTC. It yields the protein CASSVGQNYGYTF.

The chain has TRBV6-5 and TRBJ2-1; D call uncertain. The germline V gene encodes CDR1 MNHEY and CDR2 SVGAGI. The CDR3 totals 14 residues. Trimming left V 0 bases short and J 5 bases short, with 8 bases between. The CDR3 region is CASSYSPQNNEQFF. The CDR3, as DNA: TGTGCCAGCAGTTACTCACCACAGAACAATGAGCAGTTCTTC.

V is TRBV9 and J is TRBJ2-3; D is perhaps TRBD1 (5 bases). Germline V lookup: CDR1 SGDLS, CDR2 YYNGEE. V gave up 4 bases and J gave up 5 bases, with 14 bases separating them. The CDR3 totals 14 residues. CDR3 residues: CASSSSPTGDTQYF. The CDR3 coding sequence is TGTGCCAGCAGCAGTTCCCCAACAGGAGATACGCAGTATTTT. Full variable domain (rest looked up from reference TRBV9 and TRBJ2-3): DSGVTQTPKHLITATGQRVTLRCSPRSGDLSVYWYQQSLDQGLQFLIQYYNGEERAKGNILERFSAQQFPDLHSELNLSSLELGDSALYFCASSSSPTGDTQYFGPGTRLTVL.

The chain couples TRBV30 to TRBJ1-1, with D maybe TRBD1 (5 bases). The CDR3 loop spans 13 amino acids. V was clipped by 1 base and J by 6 bases, with 12 bases between them. Germline V gene data show CDR1 as GTSNPN and CDR2 as SVGIG (reference sequence). CDR3 sequence: CAWSAPGVAEAFF. The DNA for the CDR3 is TGTGCCTGGAGTGCTCCGGGGGTCGCTGAAGCTTTCTTT.

The CDR3 nucleotides read TGTGCCAGCAGCTGGGCCGGCACCAATGAGCAGTTCTTC. Amino acids: CASSWAGTNEQFF. The chain couples TRBV5-4 to TRBJ2-1; no firm D call. Trimming left V 3 bases short and J 6 bases short, with 10 bases between. The length of the CDR3 is 13 residues. Germline CDR1 SGHNT, CDR2 YYREEE (reference sequence).

This clonotype was observed a single time. The chain employs TRBV7-9 and TRBJ2-4; D is ambiguous. This CDR3 has 12 amino acids. Germline CDR1 is SEHNR and CDR2 is FQNEAQ (reference sequence). Trimming left V 7 bases short and J 7 bases short, with 11 bases between. The CDR3 is CASTFEHNIQYF. The CDR3 nucleotides read TGTGCCAGCACCTTTGAGCACAACATTCAGTACTTC.

V gene TRBV20-1 combines with J gene TRBJ2-7, with D unclear. Trimming shortened V by 6 bases and J by 3 bases, and 9 bases separated the two germline ends. The CDR3 is 11 residues long. CDR1 is DFQATT, CDR2 SNEGSKA, per germline (reference sequence). Written as DNA, the CDR3 is TGCAGTGCGAGACGCGTCTACGAGCAGTACTTC. It encodes CSARRVYEQYF.